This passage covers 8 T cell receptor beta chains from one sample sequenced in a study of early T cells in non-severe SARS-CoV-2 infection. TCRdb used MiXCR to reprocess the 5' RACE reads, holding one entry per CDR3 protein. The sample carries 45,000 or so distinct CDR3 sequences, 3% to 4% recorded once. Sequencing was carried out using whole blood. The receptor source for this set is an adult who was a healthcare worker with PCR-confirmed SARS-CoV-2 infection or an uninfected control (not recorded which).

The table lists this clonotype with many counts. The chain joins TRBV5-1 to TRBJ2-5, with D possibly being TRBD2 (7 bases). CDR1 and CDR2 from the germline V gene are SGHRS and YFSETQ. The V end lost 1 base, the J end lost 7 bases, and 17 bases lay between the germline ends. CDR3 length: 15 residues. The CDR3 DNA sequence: TGCGCCAGCAGCTTGACGGGGGGCCTAAGAGGGACCCAGTACTTC. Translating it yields CASSLTGGLRGTQYF.

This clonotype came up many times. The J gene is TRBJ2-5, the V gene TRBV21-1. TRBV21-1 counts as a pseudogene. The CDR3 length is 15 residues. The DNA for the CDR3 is TGTGCCAGCAGCAGCTTCCGTGGCAGCCAAGAGACCCAGTACTTC. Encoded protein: CASSSFRGSQETQYF.

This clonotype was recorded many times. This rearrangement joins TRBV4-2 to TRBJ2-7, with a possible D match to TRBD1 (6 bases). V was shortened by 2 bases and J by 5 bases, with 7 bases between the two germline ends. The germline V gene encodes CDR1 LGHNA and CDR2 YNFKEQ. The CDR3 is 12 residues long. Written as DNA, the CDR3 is TGTGCCAGCAGCCAAAAGGGGGACGAGCAGTACTTC. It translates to CASSQKGDEQYF.

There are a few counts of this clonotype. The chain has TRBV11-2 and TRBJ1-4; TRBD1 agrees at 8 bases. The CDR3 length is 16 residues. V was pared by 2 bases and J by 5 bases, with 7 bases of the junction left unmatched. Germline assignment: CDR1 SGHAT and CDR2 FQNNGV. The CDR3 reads CASSLTTGASNEKLFF. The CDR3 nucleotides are TGTGCCAGCAGCTTAACGACAGGGGCCTCGAATGAAAAACTGTTTTTT.

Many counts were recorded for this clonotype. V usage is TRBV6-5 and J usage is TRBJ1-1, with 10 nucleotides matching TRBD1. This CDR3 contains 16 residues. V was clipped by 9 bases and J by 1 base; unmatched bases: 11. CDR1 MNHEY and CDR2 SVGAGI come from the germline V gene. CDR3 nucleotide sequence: TGTGCCAGAAAACCTACTTGGACAGGGGGGAACACTGAAGCTTTCTTT. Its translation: CARKPTWTGGNTEAFF.

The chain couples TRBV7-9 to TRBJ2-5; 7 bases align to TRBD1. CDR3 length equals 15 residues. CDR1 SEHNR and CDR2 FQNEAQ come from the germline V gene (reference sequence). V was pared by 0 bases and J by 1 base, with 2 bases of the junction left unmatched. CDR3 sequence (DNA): TGTGCCAGCAGCTTAGCCGGGACAGTCCAAGAGACCCAGTACTTC. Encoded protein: CASSLAGTVQETQYF.

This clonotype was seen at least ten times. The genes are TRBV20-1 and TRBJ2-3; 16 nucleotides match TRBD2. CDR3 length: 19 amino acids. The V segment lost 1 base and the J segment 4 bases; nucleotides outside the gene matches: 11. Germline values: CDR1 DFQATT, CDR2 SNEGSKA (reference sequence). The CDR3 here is CSARASGTSGRAISDTQYF. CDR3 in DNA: TGCAGTGCTAGAGCTTCTGGGACTAGCGGGAGGGCCATCTCAGATACGCAGTATTTT.

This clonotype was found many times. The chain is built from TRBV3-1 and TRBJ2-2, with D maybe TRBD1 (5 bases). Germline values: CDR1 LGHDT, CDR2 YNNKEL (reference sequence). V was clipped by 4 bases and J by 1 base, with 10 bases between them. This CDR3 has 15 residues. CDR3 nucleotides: TGTGCCAGCAGCCGAAGGCAGGGGAACACCGGGGAGCTGTTTTTT. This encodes CASSRRQGNTGELFF.